Listed here is a single T cell receptor beta chain. These data originate in a study of OX40 agonist ivuxolimab in advanced cancers. Sequencing used immunoSEQ multiplex PCR; TCRdb keeps in-frame clones, though not all of them. The sample carries about 58,000 clones, about four fifths recorded once. Sequencing was performed on CD4+ or CD8+ T cells sorted from blood, taken in a trial of the OX40 agonist ivuxolimab. The TCR comes from an adult with an advanced solid tumor such as melanoma, head and neck, liver or kidney cancer.

Here the CDR3 DNA reads TGTGCCAGCTCACCCCGAAGAGGCGGGGATTCACCCCTCCACTTT. As protein: CASSPRRGGDSPLHF. The chain couples TRBV18 to TRBJ1-6, with D hard to call. Germline CDR1 is KGHSH and CDR2 is LQKENI. Trimming pared 3 bases from V and 8 bases from J, leaving 14 bases between. The CDR3 has 15 residues. The variable domain in full, completed from reference TRBV18 and TRBJ1-6, reads NAGVMQNPRHLVRRRGQEARLRCSPMKGHSHVYWYRQLPEEGLKFMVYLQKENIIDESGMPKERFSAEFPKEGPSILRIQQVVRGDSAAYFCASSPRRGGDSPLHFGNGTRLTVT.